Sequencing of this T cell receptor beta chain was carried out in a study of human T cells and chemical hapten exposure. Whole-study context: DPC (0.01%) was patch tested on the upper back and read at 6 days. Patients, largely female, had alopecia areata, totalis or universalis.

Via MiXCR, TCRdb re-called the RACE reads, giving one row per CDR3 protein. The sample carries approximately 69,000 distinct CDR3 sequences, about a tenth recorded once. Regarding the study as a whole: Higher patch test scores went with higher counts of PT1 expanded TCRs.

The table lists this clonotype with a few counts. The antigen is undetermined. Time point here: patch test 2, 6 weeks after DPC sensitization. Stated treatment: therapeutic diphenylcyclopropenone sensitization with weekly scalp DPC. Extraction yielded total RNA from whole blood (unfractionated). The clonotype was recovered from a woman aged 50 to 60 with alopecia areata. Some clones in this sample may be carry-over from other donors' samples. Sequenced material: whole blood, taken in connection with sensitization to the hapten diphenylcyclopropenone (DPC).

The CDR3 here is CASSSQGFSNQPQHF. DNA for the CDR3: TGTGCCAGCAGTAGCCAGGGTTTTAGCAATCAGCCCCAGCATTTT. The chain couples TRBV12-3 or TRBV12-4 to TRBJ1-5, with TRBD1 as a possible D gene (5 bases). V was pared by 5 bases and J by 0 bases, with 11 bases between. This CDR3 is 15 amino acids long.